These 24 T cell receptor beta chains share one sample of origin, sequenced in a study of vaccination and CD4 T cells after COVID-19. Their recognized antigens are unknown. Sample treatment: approximately nine-day PBMC culture with coronavirus spike peptide pools or control peptides (ViraFEST assay). The Oncomine TCR Beta short-read assay sequenced DNA from cultured CD4+ T cells. TCRdb redid the calling of the PCR reads with MiXCR, one entry per CDR3 protein. The repertoire holds approximately 3,000 distinct CDR3 sequences, with roughly 23% as singletons. This specimen was CD4+ T cells from blood, cultured in vitro, taken after SARS-CoV-2 vaccination. The source of these receptors is a human donor who had recovered from COVID-19.

In this sample, this clonotype turned up a few times. The genes are TRBV10-1 and TRBJ1-2; 7 bases are a match to TRBD1. The germline CDR1 and CDR2 sequences are WNHNN and SYGVQD (reference sequence). The CDR3 spans 15 residues. Trimming at V came to 2 bases and at J to 8 bases, leaving 11 bases not matched to a gene. This chain's CDR3 is CASSERPGQTSGYTF. CDR3 bases: TGCGCCAGCAGTGAGCGGCCGGGACAGACTTCGGGCTACACCTTC.

By proportion, this clonotype is medium-sized. The rearrangement uses TRBV20-1 and TRBJ1-2; TRBD1 might be the D (6 bases). The V and J ends lost 0 bases and 2 bases respectively, with 22 bases between them. The CDR3 length is 18 residues. Germline V lookup: CDR1 DFQATT, CDR2 SNEGSKA (reference sequence). The CDR3 loop reads CSARDPGWTPTGNYGYTF. The CDR3 DNA follows: TGCAGTGCTAGAGATCCCGGGTGGACTCCTACAGGGAACTATGGCTACACCTTC.

This clonotype is medium-sized within its sample. V gene TRBV7-8 combines with J gene TRBJ2-5; D possibly matches TRBD1 or TRBD2 (6 bases each). Germline CDR1 and CDR2: SGHVS and FQNEAQ. This CDR3 spans 13 amino acids. V gave up 6 bases and J gave up 5 bases, with 13 bases separating them. CDR3 in amino acids: CASRRTGRETQYF. Here the CDR3 DNA reads TGTGCCAGCAGACGAACAGGGAGGGAGACCCAGTACTTC.

A few counts support this clonotype. The chain links TRBV20-1 to TRBJ2-7; TRBD2 might be the D (6 bases). In germline, CDR1 is DFQATT, CDR2 SNEGSKA (reference sequence). The CDR3 has 11 residues. V lost 7 bases, J lost 6 bases, and 13 bases lay in between. The CDR3 bases are TGCAGTGGCCAGCGGGTGGTCGAGCAGTACTTC. It encodes CSGQRVVEQYF.

The V call is TRBV7-9, the J call TRBJ1-2; unclear D gene. This CDR3 region has 13 residues. The V gene lost 0 bases and the J gene lost 8 bases, with 10 bases spanning the gap. Germline CDR1 is SEHNR and CDR2 is FQNEAQ (reference sequence). DNA for the CDR3: TGTGCCAGCAGCTTAGCCGGGAATAGCGGCTACACCTTC. Amino acids: CASSLAGNSGYTF.

A few counts support this clonotype. This sequence joins TRBV20-1 and TRBJ2-7; 10 bases map to TRBD1. Germline-derived CDR1 and CDR2 are DFQATT and SNEGSKA (reference sequence). The ends lost 7 bases at V and 6 bases at J; junction bases unmatched: 15. CDR3 size: 15 residues. The CDR3 DNA follows: TGCAGTGTTCTACTCCGGGACAGGGGAAACGGCGAGCAGTACTTC. This sequence encodes CSVLLRDRGNGEQYF.

This clonotype has only a few counts. This chain joins TRBV20-1 and TRBJ2-3, with unresolved D. Per germline, CDR1 DFQATT and CDR2 SNEGSKA (reference sequence). V lost 2 bases and J lost 0, with 12 bases in between. This CDR3 is built from 15 residues. The CDR3 reads CSARRRGYSTDTQYF. The CDR3 bases are TGCAGTGCTAGAAGGCGCGGCTATAGCACAGATACGCAGTATTTT.

This clonotype is labeled as medium-sized. The chain carries TRBV27 and TRBJ2-2; D gene ambiguous. V lost 5 bases and J 1 base, leaving 8 bases between the germline ends. The CDR3 is made up of 14 amino acids. Germline loops: CDR1 MNHEY, CDR2 SMNVEV (reference sequence). As DNA, the CDR3 is TGTGCCAGCAGTCCCCGACGGAACACCGGGGAGCTGTTTTTT. Translated: CASSPRRNTGELFF.

This clonotype was seen a handful of times. The rearrangement joins TRBV25-1 to TRBJ2-7, with TRBD1 identical over 8 bases. Trimming cost V 2 bases and J 2 bases; bases outside gene matches: 2. Germline V lookup: CDR1 MGHDK, CDR2 SYGVNS. The CDR3 is made up of 14 amino acids. DNA of the CDR3: TGTGCCAGCAGTGAAGAACAGGGGGCCTACGAGCAGTACTTC. Translation: CASSEEQGAYEQYF.

By share, this clonotype ranks as large (0.1 to 1%). The chain couples TRBV7-2 to TRBJ1-2, with a tentative D call TRBD1 (5 bases). The CDR3 has 15 amino acids. Germline V gene sequence: CDR1 SGHTA, CDR2 FQGNSA. Trimming pared 5 bases from V and 8 bases from J, leaving 21 bases between. The CDR3 loop reads CASSPRVKEGRGYTF. As DNA, the CDR3 is TGTGCCAGCAGCCCTCGGGTGAAGGAGGGGAGAGGCTACACCTTC.

The genes are TRBV20-1 and TRBJ1-1, with TRBD1 identical over 10 bases. The trim removed 3 bases at V and 3 bases at J, leaving 7 bases unmatched. Germline V gives CDR1 DFQATT, CDR2 SNEGSKA (reference sequence). The CDR3 is 15 amino acids. The CDR3 nucleotides read TGCAGTGCTAGGACCGGGGACAGGGGATACACTGAAGCTTTCTTT. As protein: CSARTGDRGYTEAFF.

The chain joins TRBV6-2 or TRBV6-3 to TRBJ1-5; 7 nucleotides match TRBD1. Losses at the gene ends were 2 bases for V and 6 bases for J; bases not matched to a gene: 4. The germline gives CDR1 MNHEY, CDR2 SVGEGT. CDR3 size: 14 residues. CDR3 region: CASSYRGPGQPQHF. The CDR3, as DNA: TGTGCCAGCAGTTACAGGGGGCCCGGTCAGCCCCAGCATTTT.

This clonotype is deemed medium-sized. The chain is built from TRBV20-1 and TRBJ1-2; 11 bases are a match to TRBD1. Germline CDR1 and CDR2: DFQATT and SNEGSKA (reference sequence). The V segment lost 1 base and the J segment 7 bases; nucleotides outside the gene matches: 2. The CDR3 runs to 13 residues. The CDR3 protein is CSARAGQGVGYTF. CDR3 nucleotides: TGCAGTGCTAGAGCGGGACAGGGGGTTGGCTACACCTTC.

This clonotype was recorded a few times. This chain joins TRBV20-1 and TRBJ1-2, with TRBD1 matching over 12 bases. This CDR3 comprises 16 residues. Germline CDR1 and CDR2: DFQATT and SNEGSKA (reference sequence). The junction had 9 bases not matched to a gene; V was cut back by 3 bases and J by 4 bases. CDR3: CSASAYGDRGLYGYTF. Here the CDR3 DNA reads TGCAGTGCTAGCGCCTATGGGGACAGGGGGCTCTATGGCTACACCTTC.

The chain has TRBV20-1 and TRBJ2-1, with a possible D match to TRBD1 (6 bases). Germline V gene data show CDR1 as DFQATT and CDR2 as SNEGSKA (reference sequence). Trimming pared 0 bases from V and 5 bases from J, leaving 17 bases between. The CDR3 has 16 amino acids. The DNA for the CDR3 is TGCAGTGCTAGAGATCCTTTGTGGGGGCGAGACAATGAGCAGTTCTTC. Amino acids: CSARDPLWGRDNEQFF.

This clonotype is labeled medium-sized. The rearrangement joins TRBV21-1 to TRBJ1-5; TRBD1, as called in the table, went unchecked against the DNA. TRBV21-1 is deemed a pseudogene. There are 13 residues in the CDR3. In nucleotides, the CDR3 is TGTGCCAGCGGCGGGGGGAAGCTAGGGCCCCAGCATTTT. Residues: CASGGGKLGPQHF.

The chain employs TRBV10-2 and TRBJ1-1; D is unresolved. Germline V gene data show CDR1 as WSHSY and CDR2 as SAAADI. This CDR3 is built from 15 residues. The V gene lost 3 bases and the J gene lost 1 base, with 12 bases spanning the gap. The CDR3 nucleotides read TGCGCCAGCAGTGATGGATACGGAGGGAACACTGAAGCTTTCTTT. Amino acid sequence: CASSDGYGGNTEAFF.

The rearrangement uses TRBV7-9 and TRBJ2-3; either TRBD1 or TRBD2 may fit D (6 bases each). Germline CDR1 is SEHNR and CDR2 is FQNEAQ (reference sequence). Trimming removed 5 bases at V and 3 bases at J, with 18 bases between. This CDR3 is built from 16 residues. Here the CDR3 reads CASSHLIRRGTDTQYF. In DNA form, the CDR3 reads TGTGCCAGCAGCCACCTCATCAGGAGGGGGACAGATACGCAGTATTTT.

Worth noting for this clonotype: One end of the junction is discordant with germline, which a read error may explain. This chain joins TRBV18 and TRBJ2-7, with 10 bases matching TRBD1. The germline V gene has CDR1 KGHSH and CDR2 LQKENI. This CDR3 contains 14 residues. The CDR3 region is CAGSPAGTGVEQYF. In nucleotides, the CDR3 is TGTGCCGGCTCACCAGCCGGGACAGGGGTCGAGCAGTACTTC.

The chain is built from TRBV5-6 and TRBJ2-7, with 7 bases fitting TRBD1. The CDR3 sequence is 13 residues long. V gave up 4 bases and J gave up 3 bases; unmatched junction bases: 4. Germline CDR1 SGHDT, CDR2 YYEEEE. The CDR3 protein is CASSVHRGYEQYF. CDR3 sequence (DNA): TGTGCCAGCAGCGTTCACAGGGGCTACGAGCAGTACTTC. The full variable domain, with the rest looked up from reference TRBV5-6 and TRBJ2-7, is DAGVTQSPTHLIKTRGQQVTLRCSPKSGHDTVSWYQQALGQGPQFIFQYYEEEERQRGNFPDRFSGHQFPNYSSELNVNALLLGDSALYLCASSVHRGYEQYFGPGTRLTVT.

The V and J genes are TRBV21-1 and TRBJ2-3; TRBD1, the table's D call, lacks a check against the DNA. TRBV21-1 is a documented pseudogene. The CDR3 runs 15 residues. CDR3 in amino acids: CASSAEGDGTDTQYF. CDR3 nucleotides: TGTGCCAGCAGCGCCGAAGGGGATGGGACAGATACGCAGTATTTT.

This clonotype was detected a few times. The chain links TRBV6-1 to TRBJ1-5, with D maybe TRBD1 (5 bases). The germline V gene has CDR1 MNHNS and CDR2 SASEGT. Trimming took 0 bases from V and 10 from J, leaving 13 bases between them. The CDR3 runs 14 residues. The DNA for the CDR3 is TGTGCCAGCAGTGAAGCGCGCGTCGGGGCACCCCAGCATTTT. Protein: CASSEARVGAPQHF.

This clonotype has just one count. The chain is built from TRBV7-2 and TRBJ2-4; D call uncertain. Trimming stripped 1 base from V and 12 bases from J, with 13 bases between. CDR1 is SGHTA, CDR2 FQGNSA, per germline. The length of the CDR3 is 13 residues. CDR3 nucleotide sequence: TGTGCCAGCAGCTTAGATTTAGTAACGGCTCAGTACTTC. Protein: CASSLDLVTAQYF.

By proportion, this clonotype is medium-sized (0.01 to 0.1%). The chain combines TRBV6-5 with TRBJ1-2; 7 bases agree with TRBD1. With V trimmed by 2 bases and J by 6 bases, 9 bases remained unmatched. This CDR3 contains 15 residues. Germline CDR1 and CDR2: MNHEY and SVGAGI. The CDR3, as DNA: TGTGCCAGCAGTTACACGTCCGGGACAGTGAATGGCTACACCTTC. Translation gives CASSYTSGTVNGYTF.